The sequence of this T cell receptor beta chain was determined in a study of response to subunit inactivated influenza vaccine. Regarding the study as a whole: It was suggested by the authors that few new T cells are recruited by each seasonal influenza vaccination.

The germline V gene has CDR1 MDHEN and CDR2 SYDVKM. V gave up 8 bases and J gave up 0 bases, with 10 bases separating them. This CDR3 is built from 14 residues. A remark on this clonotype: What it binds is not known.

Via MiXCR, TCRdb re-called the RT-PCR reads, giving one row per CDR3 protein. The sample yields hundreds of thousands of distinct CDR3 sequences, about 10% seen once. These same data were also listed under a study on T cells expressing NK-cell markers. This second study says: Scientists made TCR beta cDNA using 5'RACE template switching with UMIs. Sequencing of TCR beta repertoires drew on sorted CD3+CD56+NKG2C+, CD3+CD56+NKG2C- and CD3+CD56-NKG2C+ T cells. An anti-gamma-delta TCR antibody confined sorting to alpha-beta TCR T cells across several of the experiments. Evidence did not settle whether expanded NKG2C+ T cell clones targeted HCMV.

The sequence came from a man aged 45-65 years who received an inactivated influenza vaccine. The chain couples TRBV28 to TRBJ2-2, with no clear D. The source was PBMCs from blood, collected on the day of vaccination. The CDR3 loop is CASVWGPNTGELFF. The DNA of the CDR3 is TGTGCCAGCGTCTGGGGTCCGAACACCGGGGAGCTGTTTTTT.